The 11 T cell receptor beta chains listed next were all sequenced from one sample in a study of metastatic and nonmetastatic thyroid tumors. Until they underwent thyroid surgery, no patient had received any treatment. TCRdb re-processed the PCR reads through MiXCR. The profile shows some 20,000 clones, 16% of them singletons. The sample comprised blood. The source is a male donor with papillary thyroid cancer or a benign thyroid nodule (not recorded which). Some clones in this sample may be carry-over from other donors' samples.

J is TRBJ1-2 and V is TRBV6-1; 9 positions match TRBD1. Trimming cost V 9 bases and J 9 bases; bases outside gene matches: 14. The V gene's germline CDR1 is MNHNS and CDR2 SASEGT. The CDR3 sequence is 14 residues long. CDR3 protein: CARSPDRGGYSYTF. DNA for the CDR3: TGTGCCAGGAGTCCGGACAGGGGCGGATATAGCTACACCTTC.

This clone was seen repeatedly, ten times or more. The V call is TRBV30, the J call TRBJ2-1; 14 positions match TRBD2. This CDR3 contains 16 residues. Losses at the gene ends were 4 bases for V and 4 bases for J; bases not matched to a gene: 6. Germline loops: CDR1 GTSNPN, CDR2 SVGIG (reference sequence). CDR3 amino acids: CAWTSGTSGSYNEQFF. The CDR3 DNA sequence: TGTGCCTGGACCAGTGGGACTAGCGGGAGTTACAATGAGCAGTTCTTC.

The gene calls are TRBV4-1 and TRBJ2-7, with 7 bases matching TRBD1. Trimming removed 1 base from V and 2 bases from J; junction bases left unmatched: 2. Germline V gene sequence: CDR1 MGHRA, CDR2 YSYEKL. This CDR3 has 14 residues. For the CDR3, the DNA is TGCGCCAGCAGCCAAGGGACAGGAACCTACGAGCAGTACTTC. Its translation: CASSQGTGTYEQYF.

This clone was seen ten or more times. The genes are TRBV12-3 or TRBV12-4 and TRBJ1-3; D gene unclear. This CDR3 is 16 amino acids long. V lost 7 bases and J lost 4, with 20 bases in between. The CDR3 DNA reads as TGTGCCAGCAACGGGGAATATGGGTACCCAGGAAACACCATATATTTT. Protein sequence: CASNGEYGYPGNTIYF.

This clone was picked up many times. The V call is TRBV19, the J call TRBJ2-1; D ambiguous. The germline V and J ends were trimmed by 3 bases and 0 bases, with 9 bases remaining between them. Germline values: CDR1 LNHDA, CDR2 SQIVND (reference sequence). CDR3 size: 15 residues. As DNA, the CDR3 is TGTGCCAGTAGTATGGCGGAGAGCTCCTACAATGAGCAGTTCTTC. This codes for CASSMAESSYNEQFF. The full variable domain, its missing parts supplied by reference TRBV19 and TRBJ2-1, is DGGITQSPKYLFRKEGQNVTLSCEQNLNHDAMYWYRQDPGQGLRLIYYSQIVNDFQKGDIAEGYSVSREKKESFPLTVTSAQKNPTAFYLCASSMAESSYNEQFFGPGTRLTVL.

The table lists this clone with many counts. This rearrangement joins TRBV10-1 to TRBJ2-1, with D uncertain. V dropped 0 bases and J dropped 6 bases, with 15 bases sitting between them. CDR1 and CDR2 from the germline V gene are WNHNN and SYGVQD (reference sequence). The CDR3 runs to 16 residues. The chain's CDR3 is CASSESLGLNVNEQFF. In nucleotides, the CDR3 is TGCGCCAGCAGTGAGTCTTTGGGTCTTAATGTCAATGAGCAGTTCTTC.

This clone was found many times. The V and J genes are TRBV27 and TRBJ1-5; possibly TRBD1 for D (5 bases). Germline-derived CDR1 and CDR2 are MNHEY and SMNVEV (reference sequence). Trimming stripped 4 bases from V and 0 bases from J, with 7 bases between. This CDR3 comprises 14 residues. The CDR3 reads CASSSGSSNQPQHF. The CDR3 coding sequence is TGTGCCAGCAGTTCAGGGAGTAGCAATCAGCCCCAGCATTTT.

In this sample, this clone turned up a few times. The chain recombines TRBV6-1 with TRBJ2-7, with TRBD2 identical over 8 bases. Germline CDR1 MNHNS, CDR2 SASEGT. The CDR3 runs 15 residues. V shed 6 bases, J shed 0 bases, and the junction held 7 bases outside the gene matches. This CDR3 reads CASSFSGVSSYEQYF. CDR3 nucleotides: TGTGCCAGCAGCTTTAGCGGGGTAAGCTCCTACGAGCAGTACTTC.

This clone ranks as medium-sized (0.01 to 0.1%). The V call is TRBV6-2 or TRBV6-3, the J call TRBJ1-6, with unresolved D. CDR3 length: 13 amino acids. V was trimmed by 7 bases and J by 9 bases, leaving 13 bases between them. The germline gives CDR1 MNHEY, CDR2 SVGEGT. CDR3 coding DNA: TGTGCCAGCACCCTACGGGGAAGTTCACCCCTCCACTTT. The encoded protein is CASTLRGSSPLHF.

Comments on this clone: A junction end diverges from the germline sequence, so it may reflect a read error. The chain combines TRBV9 with TRBJ2-3, with 7 bases that match TRBD2. Germline CDR1 reads SGDLS; CDR2 reads YYNGEE. The CDR3 has 18 residues. The CDR3 coding sequence is TGTTCCAGCAGCGGGGCCAGAAGCCCCCCCTGTAGCACAGATACGCAGTATTTT. Its translation: CSSSGARSPPCSTDTQYF.

This chain uses TRBV4-1 with TRBJ2-1; 10 nucleotides match TRBD2. CDR1 is MGHRA and CDR2 is YSYEKL in the germline V gene. The CDR3 has 17 amino acids. Trimming removed 1 base from V and 4 bases from J; junction bases left unmatched: 7. The CDR3 DNA is TGCGCCAGCAGCCAAGTCGACCTAGCGGGAGCTTACAATGAGCAGTTCTTC. Encoded protein: CASSQVDLAGAYNEQFF.